This TCR beta chain was profiled in a study of blood T cell repertoires in COVID-19. Study-wide context: From T cells, B-cell-depleted T cells, or PBMCs came the material, which was cDNA or gDNA.

Germline V CDR1 and CDR2: MDHEN, SYDVKM. Between the trimmed V and J ends, which lost 6 bases and 4 bases, there was a span of 12 bases. The CDR3 consists of 13 residues. Original processing methods: Researchers report that nucleated cell counts were estimated from reference gene primer amplification. Sequencing used immunoSEQ multiplex PCR; TCRdb keeps in-frame clones, though not all of them. The V and J calls and the clone size are those of that table, but D and trimming were determined from the DNA. The sample lists about 180,000 clones, 70% to 85% occurring once. All enrollees were roughly 18 to 89 years old and from roughly 22 US areas. Clinical history reported by participants formed the basis on which cohorts were assigned.

The receptor was derived from a woman between 50 and 59 years old who had recovered from COVID-19. Sequenced input: PBMCs or T cells enriched from blood (not recorded which). V is TRBV28 and J is TRBJ1-2; D gene unclear. The CDR3 loop is CASRFQGGYGYTF. The CDR3 bases are TGTGCCAGCAGGTTCCAAGGCGGCTATGGCTACACCTTC.